The clone carrying this TCR beta chain was seen only a few times. Its antigen is still unknown. The source of the sample is a study of T cell repertoires in cytomegalovirus infection. Study background: Recently described HLA-C-restricted plus well-studied HLA-B-restricted CMV epitopes were used. Signatures in public TCR beta sequences pointed to both CMV infection and matching HLA type. Study results and caveats: Ex vivo, HLA-C-restricted CMV-specific TCR beta clonotypes prevailed over the rest of the response. There were carriers of CMV plus the relevant HLA, and cumulative public TCR beta family frequency identified them.

TCRdb processed the reads anew with MiXCR; each CDR3 protein has one entry. The profile shows more than 250,000 distinct CDR3 sequences, 20% to 25% of them singletons. There are 16 residues in the CDR3. V lost 4 bases and J lost 4; bases outside the gene matches: 4. Germline lookup yields CDR1 SGHVS and CDR2 FNYEAQ. This TCR came from a human donor in good health (CMV status not recorded). Some clones in this sample may be carry-over from other donors' samples. This sequence joins TRBV7-6 and TRBJ2-1; 13 bases map to TRBD2. The specimen was cultured PBMCs, collected from culture after CMV antigen stimulation. CDR3 in amino acids: CASSWTSGSIYNEQFF. The DNA of the CDR3 is TGTGCCAGCAGCTGGACTAGCGGGAGTATTTACAATGAGCAGTTCTTC.